This T cell receptor (beta chain) was identified during a study of cytomegalovirus exposure and HLA in healthy donors. Study-wide results and limits: Generally TCR sequences proved uncommon, though certain public TCRs appeared in numerous donors. In vitro confirmation showed three CMV-associated chains to be CMV antigen specific.

About this clone itself: What it binds is not known.

Primers: 60 Vbeta forward and 13 Jbeta reverse. In the original analysis: An analysis performed later counted 70 million to 90 million unique TCR beta chains (roughly 10 million of them shared). Profiling relied on immunoSEQ multiplex PCR, and the TCRdb table lists in-frame clones only, not all of them. The V and J calls and clone size were taken over from that table, and D and trimming were inferred from the DNA. The sample holds more than 95,000 clones; about three quarters are singletons and the top ten take approximately 5.3%. This CDR3 is built from 15 residues. V shed 0 bases and J 0 bases; nucleotides not matched to a gene: 2. CDR1 is ENHRY, CDR2 SYGVKD, per germline.

Sample: PBMCs. The TCR sequence derives from a woman younger than 35 in good health and CMV-seropositive. The chain has TRBV10-3 and TRBJ2-7; 7 positions match TRBD2. The CDR3 is CAISESGRGSYEQYF. DNA of the CDR3: TGTGCCATCAGTGAGTCGGGGAGGGGCTCCTACGAGCAGTACTTC.